Included here is one T cell receptor (beta chain) sequence, with context. Antigen unknown. This specimen comes from a study of response to subunit inactivated influenza vaccine. The CDR3 is 14 amino acids. V dropped 5 bases and J dropped 0 bases, with 11 bases sitting between them. Germline lookup yields CDR1 SEHNR and CDR2 FQNEAQ (reference sequence). Findings and limits, study-wide: Each seasonal influenza vaccination recruits few new T cells, the authors suggested.

TCRdb used MiXCR to reprocess the RT-PCR reads, holding one entry per CDR3 protein. The sample gives hundreds of thousands of distinct CDR3 sequences, less than 15% of which show up once; 7.5% to 10% is in the top ten. This TCR derives from a man aged 50-60 years who received an inactivated influenza vaccine. Sequencing used non-naive T cells sorted from PBMCs, obtained around 14 days before vaccination. This sequence joins TRBV7-9 and TRBJ2-7; D may correspond to TRBD1 or TRBD2 (5 bases each). DNA for the CDR3: TGTGCCAGCAGCCTCGGGGCACTCTCCTACGAGCAGTACTTC. Translating gives CASSLGALSYEQYF.